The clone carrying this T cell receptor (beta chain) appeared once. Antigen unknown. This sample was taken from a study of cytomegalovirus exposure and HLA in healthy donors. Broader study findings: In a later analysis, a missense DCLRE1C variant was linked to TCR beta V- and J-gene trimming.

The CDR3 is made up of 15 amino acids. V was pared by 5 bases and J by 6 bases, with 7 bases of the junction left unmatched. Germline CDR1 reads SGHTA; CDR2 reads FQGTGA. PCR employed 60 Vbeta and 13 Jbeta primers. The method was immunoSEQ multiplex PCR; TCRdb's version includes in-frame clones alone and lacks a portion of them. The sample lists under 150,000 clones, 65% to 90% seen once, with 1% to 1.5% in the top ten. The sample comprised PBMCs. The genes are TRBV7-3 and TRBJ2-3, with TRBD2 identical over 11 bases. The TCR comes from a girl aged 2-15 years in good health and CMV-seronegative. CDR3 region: CASSHSGGAGDTQYF. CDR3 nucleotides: TGTGCCAGCAGCCATAGCGGGGGGGCCGGGGATACGCAGTATTTT.